This T cell receptor beta chain was recovered during a study of blood T cells in healthy people across ages. General study findings and limits: Researchers judged that diversity estimates from one million T cells fell short of true values.

Together with a sample-barcoded 5' primer, a J-beta primer mix was included in a second PCR lasting roughly 6 to 12 cycles. TCRdb re-called the 5' RACE reads through MiXCR, storing one row per CDR3 protein. The repertoire has around 1,700,000 distinct CDR3 sequences, roughly 27% of them found once; the top ten carry about 8%. Isolation per sample recovered at least 7 million PBMCs. CDR3 length: 15 amino acids. V shed 6 bases, J shed 7 bases, and the junction held 13 bases outside the gene matches. CDR1 GTSNPN and CDR2 SVGIG come from the germline V gene (reference sequence). On this clonotype: No antigen is known for it.

The clonotype was recovered from a woman aged 25 to 39 in good health. The chain carries TRBV30 and TRBJ2-1; TRBD2 aligns across 9 bases. Sequencing input: blood. For the CDR3, the DNA is TGTGCCTGCCCCCTGGCGGGAGGGCCGGGTAATGAGCAGTTCTTC. Its translation is CACPLAGGPGNEQFF.